Listed here are 22 T cell receptor beta chains from one sample, sequenced in a study of graft-versus-host responses after intestinal transplantation. Antigens for these TCRs are unknown. Generated by immunoSEQ multiplex PCR, the TCRdb table keeps only in-frame clones and is missing some. Found here are 75,000 to 100,000 clones, less than 90% of them singletons; the top ten hold approximately 18%. Sequences were derived from unstimulated CD8+ T cells sorted from spleen or lymph node cells, sampled before intestinal transplant. The receptors stem from a human donor who received an intestinal transplant.

This chain joins TRBV7-9 and TRBJ1-5, with TRBD1 matching 11 bases. The junction had 3 bases not matched to a gene; V was cut back by 5 bases and J by 0 bases. From germline, CDR1 is SEHNR and CDR2 FQNEAQ (reference sequence). The CDR3 is made up of 16 amino acids. CDR3 region: CASSPGQGGSNQPQHF. The CDR3 coding sequence is TGTGCCAGCAGCCCGGGACAGGGGGGTAGCAATCAGCCCCAGCATTTT.

The rearrangement joins TRBV11-2 to TRBJ2-3; tentative D call: TRBD2 (5 bases). Trimming cost V 1 base and J 2 bases, with 10 bases left between them. CDR1 and CDR2 from the germline V gene are SGHAT and FQNNGV. The CDR3 is 15 amino acids. The CDR3 nucleotides are TGTGCCAGCAGCTTAGGAGGGCGTATCACAGATACGCAGTATTTT. The encoded protein is CASSLGGRITDTQYF.

The chain uses TRBV9 and TRBJ1-2; D unresolved. Per germline, CDR1 SGDLS and CDR2 YYNGEE. The CDR3 runs to 16 residues. V dropped 3 bases and J dropped 6 bases, with 21 bases sitting between them. The CDR3, as DNA: TGTGCCAGCAGCGACGGGGTGACCGGACGTGGGGATGGCTACACCTTC. It specifies CASSDGVTGRGDGYTF.

This sequence joins TRBV6-5 and TRBJ2-7; TRBD1 might be the D (6 bases). The germline gives CDR1 MNHEY, CDR2 SVGAGI. This CDR3 contains 14 residues. V was shortened by 4 bases and J by 5 bases, with 15 bases between the two germline ends. The CDR3 DNA is TGTGCCAGCAGTTTGACAGGCTCCTTCGACGAGCAGTACTTC. This gives the protein CASSLTGSFDEQYF.

This clone is a singleton in its sample. J is TRBJ2-5 and V is TRBV4-1; 10 nucleotides line up with TRBD2. Germline loops: CDR1 MGHRA, CDR2 YSYEKL. The CDR3 totals 17 residues. After removal of 2 bases from V and 1 base from J, the junction contained 7 bases not matched to a gene. The CDR3 spells CASSQTASGGLQETQYF. In DNA, the CDR3 is TGCGCCAGCAGCCAAACCGCTAGCGGGGGTCTCCAAGAGACCCAGTACTTC.

The chain carries TRBV4-2 and TRBJ2-7; D is uncertain. Germline CDR1 reads LGHNA; CDR2 reads YNFKEQ. CDR3 size: 13 residues. The germline V and J ends were trimmed by 0 bases and 4 bases, with 7 bases remaining between them. The chain's CDR3 is CASSQDYLYEQYF. CDR3 DNA: TGTGCCAGCAGCCAAGATTACCTTTACGAGCAGTACTTC.

This sequence joins TRBV27 and TRBJ2-7, with D hard to call. Looked up from germline, CDR1 is MNHEY and CDR2 is SMNVEV (reference sequence). This CDR3 is 13 amino acids long. The V and J ends lost 2 bases and 3 bases respectively, with 8 bases between them. This chain's CDR3 is CASSLDSGYEQYF. The CDR3 coding sequence is TGTGCCAGCAGTTTAGATTCCGGCTACGAGCAGTACTTC.

The chain joins TRBV5-6 to TRBJ2-3; 9 nucleotides align to TRBD1. The CDR3 contains 18 residues. The V segment lost 2 bases and the J segment 3 bases; nucleotides outside the gene matches: 13. In germline, CDR1 is SGHDT, CDR2 YYEEEE. As DNA, the CDR3 is TGTGCCAGCAGCTTAACCGGGGCTGGGACAGGGAGGACAGATACGCAGTATTTT. Its translation is CASSLTGAGTGRTDTQYF.

This clone has more than one count but fewer than ten. The CDR3, as DNA: TGCGCCAGCGGGACGGCTTACGAGCAGTACTTC. Its protein is CASGTAYEQYF. V and J are TRBV10-2 and TRBJ2-7, with D perhaps matching TRBD1 or TRBD2 (5 bases each). In germline, CDR1 is WSHSY, CDR2 SAAADI. The CDR3 length is 11 residues. Trimming shortened V by 8 bases and J by 4 bases, and 9 bases separated the two germline ends.

V usage is TRBV15 and J usage is TRBJ2-7; D call uncertain. Trimming removed 1 base at V and 0 bases at J, with 10 bases between. The CDR3 extends over 15 amino acids. Germline values: CDR1 LNHNV, CDR2 YYDKDF (reference sequence). CDR3 DNA: TGTGCCACCAGCAGAGGTTCGGTCCCCTCCTACGAGCAGTACTTC. Its translation: CATSRGSVPSYEQYF.

DNA for the CDR3: TGTGCCAGCAGCTCCCGGGACAGTCAAGAGACCCAGTACTTC. Its protein is CASSSRDSQETQYF. The rearrangement joins TRBV9 to TRBJ2-5; 7 bases are shared with TRBD1. CDR3 length: 14 amino acids. Trimming removed 4 bases from V and 2 bases from J; junction bases left unmatched: 5. Germline V gives CDR1 SGDLS, CDR2 YYNGEE. Drawing the rest from reference TRBV9 and TRBJ2-5, the complete variable domain is DSGVTQTPKHLITATGQRVTLRCSPRSGDLSVYWYQQSLDQGLQFLIQYYNGEERAKGNILERFSAQQFPDLHSELNLSSLELGDSALYFCASSSRDSQETQYFGPGTRLLVL.

The chain links TRBV28 to TRBJ2-1; 14 nucleotides match TRBD2. CDR3 length: 18 residues. V shed 5 bases and J 8 bases; nucleotides not matched to a gene: 14. CDR1 is MDHEN and CDR2 is SYDVKM in the germline V gene. The CDR3 region is CASSGWRSGTSGSDEQFF. DNA of the CDR3: TGTGCCAGCAGTGGTTGGCGTTCCGGGACTAGCGGGAGCGATGAGCAGTTCTTC.

The count of this clone is one. The chain links TRBV4-1 to TRBJ2-5; D unclear. The tail of the sequence fits TRBJ2-7 better, so the J call may be wrong. Germline CDR1 is MGHRA and CDR2 is YSYEKL. The CDR3 contains 12 residues. The CDR3 loop reads CASSPDTYEQYF. CDR3 in DNA: TGCGCCAGCAGCCCCGACACCTACGAGCAGTACTTC.

The chain is built from TRBV19 and TRBJ1-1; TRBD1 is a possible D gene (6 bases). V lost 1 base and J lost 10, with 19 bases in between. Germline loops: CDR1 LNHDA, CDR2 SQIVND (reference sequence). This CDR3 contains 15 residues. The CDR3 region is CASSIGFRGLDGAFF. CDR3 DNA sequence: TGTGCCAGTAGTATAGGTTTCCGGGGGCTGGATGGAGCTTTCTTT. The full variable domain, rest sourced from reference TRBV19 and TRBJ1-1, is DGGITQSPKYLFRKEGQNVTLSCEQNLNHDAMYWYRQDPGQGLRLIYYSQIVNDFQKGDIAEGYSVSREKKESFPLTVTSAQKNPTAFYLCASSIGFRGLDGAFFGQGTRLTVV.

The rearrangement uses TRBV15 and TRBJ1-4, with D possibly TRBD1 on 5 matching bases. With 0 bases removed from V and 4 bases from J, the gap between germline ends came to 15 bases. Germline V gives CDR1 LNHNV, CDR2 YYDKDF (reference sequence). The CDR3 has 17 amino acids. CDR3 DNA: TGTGCCACCAGCAGAGATGCTCTAGGGGACGTTAATGAAAAACTGTTTTTT. As protein: CATSRDALGDVNEKLFF.

The CDR3 bases are TGTGCCAGCAGCTTTACCCAAGCGGGAGGGAGGGAGCAGTACTTC. Translated: CASSFTQAGGREQYF. The chain is built from TRBV5-4 and TRBJ2-7; TRBD2 matches at 10 bases. Unmatched junction bases numbered 9, after V lost 2 bases and J lost 7 bases. Germline loops: CDR1 SGHNT, CDR2 YYREEE (reference sequence). This CDR3 contains 15 residues.

V gene TRBV7-3 combines with J gene TRBJ2-1, with D perhaps being TRBD1 or TRBD2 (5 bases each). The CDR3 runs to 19 residues. The V end was cut by 1 base, the J end by 10 bases, with 29 bases between. The germline V gene has CDR1 SGHTA and CDR2 FQGTGA. The CDR3, as DNA: TGTGCCAGCAGCTTAAGGGGCCCTTCACTAGGCCCCTCCCTTCAAGAGCAGTTCTTC. Protein sequence: CASSLRGPSLGPSLQEQFF.

This chain links TRBV5-4 with TRBJ1-6; 10 positions agree with TRBD1. The V gene end was trimmed by 3 bases and the J gene end by 0 bases; junction bases not matched to a gene: 12. The CDR3 has 20 amino acids. Germline-derived CDR1 and CDR2 are SGHNT and YYREEE (reference sequence). CDR3 coding DNA: TGTGCCAGCAGCTCGGACGGGACAGGGGTCCTAAGCTCCTATAATTCACCCCTCCACTTT. Translated, it gives CASSSDGTGVLSSYNSPLHF.

The chain links TRBV7-6 to TRBJ2-7; no definite D call. Trimming shortened V by 1 base and J by 2 bases, and 9 bases separated the two germline ends. Germline assignment: CDR1 SGHVS and CDR2 FNYEAQ. CDR3 length equals 14 residues. The DNA for the CDR3 is TGTGCCAGCAGCTTAGGGGCCGAGACCTACGAGCAGTACTTC. It specifies CASSLGAETYEQYF.

The chain links TRBV10-2 to TRBJ2-7, with 12 bases identical to TRBD1. There are 14 residues in the CDR3. The germline gives CDR1 WSHSY, CDR2 SAAADI. After removal of 8 bases from V and 5 bases from J, the junction contained 7 bases not matched to a gene. The CDR3 sequence: CASLSGQGADEQYF. The CDR3 DNA is TGCGCCAGCCTTTCGGGACAGGGGGCCGACGAGCAGTACTTC.

This clone was observed a handful of times. This rearrangement joins TRBV5-6 to TRBJ2-5; 8 positions match TRBD2. The CDR3 consists of 15 residues. The V segment lost 4 bases and the J segment 7 bases; nucleotides outside the gene matches: 12. Germline CDR1 reads SGHDT; CDR2 reads YYEEEE. Here the CDR3 reads CASSLWGREAGTQYF. DNA of the CDR3: TGTGCCAGCAGCCTGTGGGGGCGGGAGGCCGGGACCCAGTACTTC.

The chain is built from TRBV5-6 and TRBJ2-7; 8 nucleotides align to TRBD2. This CDR3 spans 17 amino acids. The V segment lost 1 base and the J segment 0 bases; nucleotides outside the gene matches: 9. Germline V gene sequence: CDR1 SGHDT, CDR2 YYEEEE. The chain's CDR3 is CASSLFGAGGFSYEQYF. CDR3 bases: TGTGCCAGCAGCTTGTTTGGCGCGGGAGGATTCTCCTACGAGCAGTACTTC.